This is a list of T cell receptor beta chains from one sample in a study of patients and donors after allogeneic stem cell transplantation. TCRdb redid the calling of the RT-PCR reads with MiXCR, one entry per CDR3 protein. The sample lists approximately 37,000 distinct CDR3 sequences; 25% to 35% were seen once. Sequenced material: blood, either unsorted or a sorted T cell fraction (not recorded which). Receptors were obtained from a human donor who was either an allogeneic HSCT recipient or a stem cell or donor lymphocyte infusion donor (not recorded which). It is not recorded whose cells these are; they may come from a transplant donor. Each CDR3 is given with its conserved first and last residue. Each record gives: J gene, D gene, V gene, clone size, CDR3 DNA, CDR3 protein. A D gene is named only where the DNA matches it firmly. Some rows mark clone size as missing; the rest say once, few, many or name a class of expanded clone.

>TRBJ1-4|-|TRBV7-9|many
TGTGCCAGCAGCCTCCCGCGGGCTACTAATGAAAAACTGTTTTTT
CASSLPRATNEKLFF
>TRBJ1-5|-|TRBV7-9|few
TGTGCCAGCAGCTTAGCATCGGGGAATCAGCCCCAGCATTTT
CASSLASGNQPQHF
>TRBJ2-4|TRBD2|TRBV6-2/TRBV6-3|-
TGTGCCAGCAGTCCCGCGGGAGAAAGAAACATTCAGTACTTC
CASSPAGERNIQYF
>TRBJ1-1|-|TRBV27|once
TGTGCCAGCAGTTTATTGACAGGTAACAGGGCGAACACTGAAGCTTTCTTT
CASSLLTGNRANTEAFF
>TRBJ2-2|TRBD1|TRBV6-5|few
TGTGCCACCAGGACAGGGGGGACCACCGGGGAGCTGTTTTTT
CATRTGGTTGELFF
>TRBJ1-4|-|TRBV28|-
TGTGCCAGCAGTTTAGTCACAGGGAATGAAAAACTGTTTTTT
CASSLVTGNEKLFF
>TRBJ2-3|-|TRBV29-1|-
TGCAGCGCCGAGCGGGCACCGGGTGCAGATACGCAGTATTTT
CSAERAPGADTQYF
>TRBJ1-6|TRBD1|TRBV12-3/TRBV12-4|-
TGTGCCAGCAGTTTAGGGACAGGGAGCAGTAATTCACCCCTCCACTTT
CASSLGTGSSNSPLHF
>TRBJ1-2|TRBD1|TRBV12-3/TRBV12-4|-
TGTGCCAGCAGTTTTCGACAGGGTAGTAACTATGGCTACACCTTC
CASSFRQGSNYGYTF
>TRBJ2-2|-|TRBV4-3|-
TGCGCCAGCAGCCAAGCCCCCAATGGGGGGCGGACCGGGGAGCTGTTTTTT
CASSQAPNGGRTGELFF
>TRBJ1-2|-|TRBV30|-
TGTGCCTGGAGCCTTACAGGTCATCCAGGCTACACCTTC
CAWSLTGHPGYTF
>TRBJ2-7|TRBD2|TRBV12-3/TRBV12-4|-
TGTGCCAGCGGCCCGGGAGGATCCTACGAGCAGTACTTC
CASGPGGSYEQYF
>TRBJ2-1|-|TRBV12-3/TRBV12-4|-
TGTGCCAGCAGAATTCTCCTAATTAACAATGAGCAGTTCTTC
CASRILLINNEQFF
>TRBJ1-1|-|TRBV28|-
TGTGCCAGCAGTCGCCCGGACGGGAACACTGAAGCTTTCTTT
CASSRPDGNTEAFF
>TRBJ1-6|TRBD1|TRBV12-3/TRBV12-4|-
TGTGCCAGCAGTTTAGGACAGGGCTCTTCACCCCTCCACTTT
CASSLGQGSSPLHF
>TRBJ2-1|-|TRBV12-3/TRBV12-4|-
TGTGCCAGCAGTAAACTACTTAATGAGCAGTTCTTC
CASSKLLNEQFF
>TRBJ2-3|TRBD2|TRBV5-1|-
TGCGCCAGCAGCAAGCCGGGACTAGCGTATACAGATACGCAGTATTTT
CASSKPGLAYTDTQYF
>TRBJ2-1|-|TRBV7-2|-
TGTGCCAGCAGCTTAGTCCAAGGGGCCTCCTCCTACAATGAGCAGTTCTTC
CASSLVQGASSYNEQFF
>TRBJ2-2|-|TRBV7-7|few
TGTGCTAGCAGCTTAGACCCTGCTCTCCCGGGGACCGGGGAGCTGTTTTTT
CASSLDPALPGTGELFF
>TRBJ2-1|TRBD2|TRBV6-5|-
TGTGCCAGCAGTCCCCGTGCTCTAGCGGTTGCCAATGAGCAGTTCTTC
CASSPRALAVANEQFF
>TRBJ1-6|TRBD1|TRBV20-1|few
TGCAGTGCTTCCCTTGACAGGGCTCTTTCACCCCTCCACTTT
CSASLDRALSPLHF
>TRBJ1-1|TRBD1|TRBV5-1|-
TGCGCCAGCAGCTTGGCCATGACGGGACAGATGAACACTGAAGCTTTCTTT
CASSLAMTGQMNTEAFF
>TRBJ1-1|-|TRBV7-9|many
TGTGCCAGCAGCTTAATTTGGGGTGGCACTGAAGCTTTCTTT
CASSLIWGGTEAFF
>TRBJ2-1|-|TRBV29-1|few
TGCAGCGTTCAAGACGCCCAAAGGGATGAGCAGTTCTTC
CSVQDAQRDEQFF
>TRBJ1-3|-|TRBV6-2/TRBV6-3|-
TGTGCCAGCAGCCAACTCGGGAACACCATATATTTT
CASSQLGNTIYF
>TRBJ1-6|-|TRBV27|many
TGTGCCAGCAGTTTCGTAGGGAAGGGAAATTCACCCCTCCACTTT
CASSFVGKGNSPLHF
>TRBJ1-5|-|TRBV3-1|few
TGTGCCAGCAGCCAAGATGGGGGGAAAAGCAATCAGCCCCAGCATTTT
CASSQDGGKSNQPQHF
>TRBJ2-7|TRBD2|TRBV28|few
TGTGCCAGCAGTTTGAGGCTAGCGGGCCCCTACGAGCAGTACTTC
CASSLRLAGPYEQYF